The rows below give T cell receptor beta chains drawn from one sample of a study of early T cells in non-severe SARS-CoV-2 infection. TCRdb recomputed calls from the 5' RACE reads with MiXCR, one row per CDR3 protein. Of 85,000 to 95,000 distinct CDR3 sequences detected, 15% to 20% appear once; the ten largest clones hold around 4.9%. The source material was whole blood, sampled at baseline. Receptors originate from an adult who was a healthcare worker with PCR-confirmed SARS-CoV-2 infection or an uninfected control (not recorded which). Each CDR3 is given with its conserved first and last residue. D genes are given only for firm matches. Not all rows give a size; the values are once, few, many and, for expanded clones, a class.

d_call: NA; j_call: TRBJ1-1; v_call: TRBV10-3; clone_size: many; cdr3_nt: TGTGCCATCAGTGAGTCCGGTGGACGCACTGAAGCTTTCTTT; cdr3_aa: CAISESGGRTEAFF
d_call: NA; j_call: TRBJ2-1; v_call: TRBV10-3; clone_size: few; cdr3_nt: TGTGCCATCAGGGAGAACAGGGACAATGAGCAGTTCTTC; cdr3_aa: CAIRENRDNEQFF
d_call: NA; j_call: TRBJ1-1; v_call: TRBV15; clone_size: NA; cdr3_nt: TGTGCCACCAGCAGAGATGGTGGGAACACTGAAGCTTTCTTT; cdr3_aa: CATSRDGGNTEAFF
d_call: TRBD1; j_call: TRBJ1-2; v_call: TRBV28; clone_size: NA; cdr3_nt: TGTGCCAGCATTCGTAGCCCGGGACAGGGAAGCTATGGCTACACCTTC; cdr3_aa: CASIRSPGQGSYGYTF
d_call: NA; j_call: TRBJ2-1; v_call: TRBV28; clone_size: NA; cdr3_nt: TGTGCCAGCAGTCCCGTGTACAATGAGCAGTTCTTC; cdr3_aa: CASSPVYNEQFF
d_call: NA; j_call: TRBJ2-4; v_call: TRBV6-5; clone_size: few; cdr3_nt: TGTGCCAGCAGTCCCGGGACGGTTAATGGCATTCAGTACTTC; cdr3_aa: CASSPGTVNGIQYF
d_call: NA; j_call: TRBJ2-2; v_call: TRBV5-1; clone_size: NA; cdr3_nt: TGCGCCAGCAGCTTGCTCAGGGTTAACACCGGGGAGCTGTTTTTT; cdr3_aa: CASSLLRVNTGELFF
d_call: NA; j_call: TRBJ2-1; v_call: TRBV3-1; clone_size: NA; cdr3_nt: TGTGCCAGCAGCCAAGAGGGTCGGGGTGAGCAGTTCTTC; cdr3_aa: CASSQEGRGEQFF
d_call: NA; j_call: TRBJ2-1; v_call: TRBV28; clone_size: few; cdr3_nt: TGTGCCAGCAGTCTCGATCTGAAGCGGGAGCAGTTCTTC; cdr3_aa: CASSLDLKREQFF
d_call: NA; j_call: TRBJ2-1; v_call: TRBV7-9; clone_size: few; cdr3_nt: TGTGCCAGCAGCTTGAACACAGGGAGACCTCTTGAGCAGTTCTTC; cdr3_aa: CASSLNTGRPLEQFF
d_call: TRBD2; j_call: TRBJ2-2; v_call: TRBV20-1; clone_size: NA; cdr3_nt: TGCAGTGCTTTCGGACTAGCCGATAACACCGGGGAGCTGTTTTTT; cdr3_aa: CSAFGLADNTGELFF
d_call: NA; j_call: TRBJ2-7; v_call: TRBV5-1; clone_size: few; cdr3_nt: TGCGCCAGCAGCTTGTTGAGCGGCAGGGATCTCGAGCAGTACTTC; cdr3_aa: CASSLLSGRDLEQYF
d_call: NA; j_call: TRBJ2-2; v_call: TRBV2; clone_size: NA; cdr3_nt: TGTGCCAGCAGTACCCTAAACACCGGGGAGCTGTTTTTT; cdr3_aa: CASSTLNTGELFF
d_call: NA; j_call: TRBJ1-5; v_call: TRBV30; clone_size: NA; cdr3_nt: TGTGCCTGGGGAAGGGATCTCAATCAGCCCCAGCATTTT; cdr3_aa: CAWGRDLNQPQHF
d_call: TRBD1; j_call: TRBJ2-1; v_call: TRBV10-2; clone_size: NA; cdr3_nt: TGCGCCAGCAGTGAGTCGGTCGACAGGGCCCATGAGCAGTTCTTC; cdr3_aa: CASSESVDRAHEQFF
d_call: NA; j_call: TRBJ1-1; v_call: TRBV6-2/TRBV6-3; clone_size: few; cdr3_nt: TGTGCCAGCAGTTGGGGACTCCGGAACACTGAAGCTTTCTTT; cdr3_aa: CASSWGLRNTEAFF
d_call: NA; j_call: TRBJ2-1; v_call: TRBV20-1; clone_size: few; cdr3_nt: TGCAGTGCGACGGGATATAGAGGCAATGAGCAGTTCTTC; cdr3_aa: CSATGYRGNEQFF
d_call: TRBD1; j_call: TRBJ1-2; v_call: TRBV7-9; clone_size: many; cdr3_nt: TGTGCCAGCGGGGGACAGGGATATGGCTACACCTTC; cdr3_aa: CASGGQGYGYTF
d_call: TRBD1; j_call: TRBJ1-5; v_call: TRBV10-1; clone_size: few; cdr3_nt: TGCGCCAGCAGTGAGGAGACCCCGGAGGACAGGGGTTTTCAGCCCCAGCATTTT; cdr3_aa: CASSEETPEDRGFQPQHF
d_call: NA; j_call: TRBJ2-5; v_call: TRBV5-5; clone_size: NA; cdr3_nt: TGTGCCAGCAGCTTGGACAGGACGTCAGGAGAGACCCAGTACTTC; cdr3_aa: CASSLDRTSGETQYF
d_call: NA; j_call: TRBJ2-3; v_call: TRBV12-5; clone_size: NA; cdr3_nt: TGTGCTAGTGGTTTCGGAGGGACAGATACGCAGTATTTT; cdr3_aa: CASGFGGTDTQYF
d_call: NA; j_call: TRBJ2-2; v_call: TRBV5-6; clone_size: NA; cdr3_nt: TGTGCCAGCAGCTCACGGATACAATGGGAGCTGTTTTTT; cdr3_aa: CASSSRIQWELFF
d_call: TRBD1; j_call: TRBJ1-5; v_call: TRBV7-9; clone_size: NA; cdr3_nt: TGTGCCAGCAGCTCCTCTAGGGACAGTCTACATCAGCCCCAGCATTTT; cdr3_aa: CASSSSRDSLHQPQHF
d_call: NA; j_call: TRBJ2-7; v_call: TRBV6-6; clone_size: many; cdr3_nt: TGTGCCAGCAGTTACTCGATTGGAGGACCCTACGAGCAGTACTTC; cdr3_aa: CASSYSIGGPYEQYF
d_call: TRBD2; j_call: TRBJ2-4; v_call: TRBV3-1; clone_size: few; cdr3_nt: TGTGCCAGCAGCCAAGCCAGCGGGAGAGACAAAAACATTCAGTACTTC; cdr3_aa: CASSQASGRDKNIQYF
d_call: TRBD2; j_call: TRBJ2-3; v_call: TRBV15; clone_size: many; cdr3_nt: TGTGCCACCAGCAGAGGAGCGGGGGGCGGAATCCGCACAGATACGCAGTATTTT; cdr3_aa: CATSRGAGGGIRTDTQYF
d_call: NA; j_call: TRBJ2-7; v_call: TRBV20-1; clone_size: few; cdr3_nt: TGCAGTGCTAACTCCCCAGGGGGGAGAAGCTACGAGCAGTACTTC; cdr3_aa: CSANSPGGRSYEQYF
d_call: NA; j_call: TRBJ1-2; v_call: TRBV28; clone_size: many; cdr3_nt: TGTGCCAGCTCGGGACCCTCATACTATGGCTACACCTTC; cdr3_aa: CASSGPSYYGYTF
d_call: TRBD1; j_call: TRBJ1-6; v_call: TRBV7-9; clone_size: NA; cdr3_nt: TGTGCCAGCAGCCCCCCGGGACAGGGGCATTCACCCCTCCACTTT; cdr3_aa: CASSPPGQGHSPLHF
d_call: NA; j_call: TRBJ2-1; v_call: TRBV7-8; clone_size: NA; cdr3_nt: TGTGCCAGCAGCTTAAGCCCCCGGAGCTCCTACAATGAGCAGTTCTTC; cdr3_aa: CASSLSPRSSYNEQFF
d_call: TRBD2; j_call: TRBJ2-1; v_call: TRBV15; clone_size: many; cdr3_nt: TGTGCCACCAGCAGAGGACTAGCGGGATATTCCTACAATGAGCAGTTCTTC; cdr3_aa: CATSRGLAGYSYNEQFF
d_call: NA; j_call: TRBJ2-2; v_call: TRBV6-2/TRBV6-3; clone_size: many; cdr3_nt: TGTGCCAGCAGTTACACGAACACCGGGGAGCTGTTTTTT; cdr3_aa: CASSYTNTGELFF
d_call: NA; j_call: TRBJ1-2; v_call: TRBV28; clone_size: NA; cdr3_nt: TGTGCCAGCAGTTTTAGGGGCGCGGTCACCTTC; cdr3_aa: CASSFRGAVTF
d_call: NA; j_call: TRBJ2-5; v_call: TRBV29-1; clone_size: few; cdr3_nt: TGCAGCGCATCGCCAGGCATCCAAGAGACCCAGTACTTC; cdr3_aa: CSASPGIQETQYF
d_call: NA; j_call: TRBJ2-3; v_call: TRBV7-2; clone_size: few; cdr3_nt: TGTGCCAGCAGCTACAATGACGTCAATACGCAGTATTTT; cdr3_aa: CASSYNDVNTQYF
d_call: TRBD1; j_call: TRBJ2-7; v_call: TRBV5-1; clone_size: NA; cdr3_nt: TGCGCCAGCAGCTTGGTGAGGACAGGGGTCCACGAGCAGTACTTC; cdr3_aa: CASSLVRTGVHEQYF
d_call: TRBD2; j_call: TRBJ2-1; v_call: TRBV6-2/TRBV6-3; clone_size: NA; cdr3_nt: TGTGCCAGCAGGGAAGCGGGAGGTACTGAGCAGTTCTTC; cdr3_aa: CASREAGGTEQFF
d_call: NA; j_call: TRBJ2-5; v_call: TRBV28; clone_size: few; cdr3_nt: TGTGCCAGCAGTTTAAACCAAGAGACCCAGTACTTC; cdr3_aa: CASSLNQETQYF
d_call: NA; j_call: TRBJ1-1; v_call: TRBV6-2/TRBV6-3; clone_size: NA; cdr3_nt: TGTGCCCTCAAGGGGGTGAACACTGAAGCTTTCTTT; cdr3_aa: CALKGVNTEAFF
d_call: NA; j_call: TRBJ1-1; v_call: TRBV3-1; clone_size: many; cdr3_nt: TGTGCCAGCAGCCAAGGCTCCCAGATATGGCGGGCAGCTTTCTTT; cdr3_aa: CASSQGSQIWRAAFF